The 15 T cell receptor beta chains below were found in one sample sequenced in a study of CD8 T cells in Susac syndrome (dated by TCRdb to between 2019 and 2020). The library was obtained by the immunoSEQ multiplex PCR assay. RNA was extracted using the RNeasy kit, and about 0.45 to 1 ug of the RNA was reverse transcribed with random hexamers. Clones were called with MiXCR by TCRdb after fastp trimmed the public reads at Q25, and only in-frame beta chains were retained. Every entry covers one CDR3 protein and lists the most common genes and DNA from its rows. This sample is represented by hundreds of thousands of distinct CDR3 sequences; around 96% of them were singletons. The biggest ten clones account for 0.095% to 0.12% of the sample. The sequenced sample consisted of CD4+ T cells from PBMCs. These receptors all stem from a human donor with Susac syndrome.

V is TRBV20-1 and J is TRBJ1-1; D remains unclear. V was cut by 1 base and J by 8 bases, with 14 bases left in between. CDR3 length: 13 amino acids. The germline V gene encodes CDR1 DFQATT and CDR2 SNEGSKA (reference sequence). CDR3 in amino acids: CSARGGTDKEAFF. As DNA, the CDR3 is TGCAGTGCTAGAGGGGGAACAGACAAAGAAGCTTTCTTT.

The rearrangement joins TRBV3-1 to TRBJ2-3; no clear D gene. CDR1 and CDR2 from the germline V gene are LGHDT and YNNKEL (reference sequence). Trimming left V 1 base short and J 3 bases short, with 8 bases between. The CDR3 sequence is 14 residues long. This CDR3 reads CASSQGTPTDTQYF. The CDR3 DNA follows: TGTGCCAGCAGCCAAGGGACGCCGACAGATACGCAGTATTTT.

This rearrangement joins TRBV20-1 to TRBJ2-5, with 8 bases aligning to TRBD1. CDR1 and CDR2 (germline): DFQATT, SNEGSKA (reference sequence). Trimming cost V 2 bases and J 5 bases; bases outside gene matches: 10. This CDR3 comprises 15 residues. CDR3 protein: CSARPQGRGHETQYF. In DNA form, the CDR3 reads TGCAGTGCTAGACCCCAGGGCAGGGGGCATGAGACCCAGTACTTC.

V and J are TRBV29-1 and TRBJ2-1; 10 nucleotides match TRBD2. Germline lookup yields CDR1 SQVTM and CDR2 ANQGSEA. V lost 1 base, J lost 5 bases, and 8 bases stayed unmatched. The CDR3 is 16 amino acids. The CDR3 here is CSVEGEAGGPHNEQFF. CDR3 coding DNA: TGCAGCGTTGAAGGGGAAGCGGGAGGGCCGCACAATGAGCAGTTCTTC.

This chain connects TRBV28 to TRBJ2-1, with TRBD2 matching over 10 bases. The germline gives CDR1 MDHEN, CDR2 SYDVKM. J gave up 2 bases and V 5 bases, and 3 bases lay outside the gene matches. This CDR3 is 15 amino acids long. This chain's CDR3 is CASSDSGRPYNEQFF. CDR3 DNA: TGTGCCAGCAGTGATAGCGGGAGGCCCTACAATGAGCAGTTCTTC.

The rearrangement uses TRBV2 and TRBJ2-2; D possibly corresponds to TRBD2 (6 bases). The ends were cut back, 7 bases at V and 2 bases at J, with 11 bases in the middle. This CDR3 spans 14 amino acids. Germline loops: CDR1 SNHLY, CDR2 FYNNEI. CDR3 DNA: TGTGCCAGCACAGGGACTTTTAACACCGGGGAGCTGTTTTTT. Amino acids: CASTGTFNTGELFF.

For this clonotype: The junction and the germline gene differ at one end; a read error may be behind it. The chain carries TRBV29-1 and TRBJ2-6, with D possibly TRBD1 on 6 matching bases. The germline gives CDR1 SQVTM, CDR2 ANQGSEA. There are 12 residues in the CDR3. CDR3 sequence reads: CSAIHGVGGQAF. Written as DNA, the CDR3 is TGCAGCGCCATCCACGGAGTTGGGGGCCAAGCTTTC.

The rearrangement uses TRBV20-1 and TRBJ2-7, with D possibly being TRBD1 (5 bases). CDR1 is DFQATT, CDR2 SNEGSKA, per germline (reference sequence). The CDR3 extends over 13 amino acids. V lost 3 bases to trimming and J lost 4 bases, with 13 bases between them. CDR3 sequence reads: CSASVDSRYEQYF. DNA for the CDR3: TGCAGTGCTAGCGTTGACAGTCGATACGAGCAGTACTTC.

The chain is built from TRBV15 and TRBJ1-1; no clear D gene. The CDR3 contains 12 residues. Germline-derived CDR1 and CDR2 are LNHNV and YYDKDF (reference sequence). Deletions cut 0 bases from V and 4 bases from J, with 3 bases between. CDR3 loop: CATSRDFTEAFF. Here the CDR3 DNA reads TGTGCCACCAGCAGAGATTTCACTGAAGCTTTCTTT.

The chain has TRBV3-1 and TRBJ2-5; D ambiguous. The length of the CDR3 is 14 residues. In germline, CDR1 is LGHDT, CDR2 YNNKEL (reference sequence). The germline V and J ends were trimmed by 4 bases and 1 base, with 10 bases remaining between them. The chain's CDR3 is CASSPRAIQETQYF. CDR3 DNA sequence: TGTGCCAGCAGCCCCCGGGCGATCCAAGAGACCCAGTACTTC.

The V gene is TRBV3-1, the J gene TRBJ2-7; D is possibly TRBD2 (5 bases). Trimming pared 4 bases from V and 0 bases from J, leaving 10 bases between. The length of the CDR3 is 14 residues. The germline V gene encodes CDR1 LGHDT and CDR2 YNNKEL (reference sequence). The CDR3 loop is CASSPDSFSYEQYF. CDR3 bases: TGTGCCAGCAGCCCGGACTCGTTCTCCTACGAGCAGTACTTC.

This chain links TRBV30 with TRBJ2-7; D is unresolved. Germline values: CDR1 GTSNPN, CDR2 SVGIG (reference sequence). Trimming left V 4 bases short and J 6 bases short, with 13 bases between. The CDR3 is made up of 12 amino acids. The CDR3 sequence is CAWTAQLSEQYF. As DNA, the CDR3 is TGTGCCTGGACGGCGCAGTTGAGCGAGCAGTACTTC.

The rearrangement uses TRBV6-2 or TRBV6-3 and TRBJ2-1; TRBD1 matches 9 bases. Germline V gene data show CDR1 as MNHEY and CDR2 as SVGEGT. The V and J ends lost 2 bases and 4 bases, in that order; junction bases with no gene match: 9. The CDR3 spans 17 residues. This CDR3 reads CASSYDGGDREYNEQFF. The CDR3 bases are TGTGCCAGCAGTTACGATGGAGGGGACAGGGAATACAATGAGCAGTTCTTC.

The genes are TRBV12-5 and TRBJ2-7; no clear D gene. CDR3 length: 13 residues. Trimming shortened V by 0 bases and J by 6 bases, and 9 bases separated the two germline ends. Germline V gives CDR1 LGHNT, CDR2 FRNRAP. The CDR3 protein is CASGLVRWSEQYF. For the CDR3, the DNA is TGTGCTAGTGGTTTGGTACGATGGTCCGAGCAGTACTTC.

The chain recombines TRBV27 with TRBJ1-1, with 9 bases aligning to TRBD1. V was clipped by 0 bases and J by 5 bases; unmatched bases: 4. There are 15 residues in the CDR3. CDR1 is MNHEY and CDR2 is SMNVEV in the germline V gene (reference sequence). This CDR3 is CASSLSQGAATEAFF. Here the CDR3 DNA reads TGTGCCAGCAGTTTATCACAGGGGGCAGCTACTGAAGCTTTCTTT.